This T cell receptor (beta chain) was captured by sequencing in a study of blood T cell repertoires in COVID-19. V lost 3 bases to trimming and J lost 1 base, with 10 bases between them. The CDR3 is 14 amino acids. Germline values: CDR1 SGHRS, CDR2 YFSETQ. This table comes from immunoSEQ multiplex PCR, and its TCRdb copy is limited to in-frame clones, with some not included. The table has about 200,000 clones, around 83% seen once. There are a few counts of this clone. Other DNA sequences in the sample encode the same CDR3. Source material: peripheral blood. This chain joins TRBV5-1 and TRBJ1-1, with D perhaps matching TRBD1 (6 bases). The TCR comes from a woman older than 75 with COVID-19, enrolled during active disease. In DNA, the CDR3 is TGCGCCAGCAGCTCGCAAGGGGGGAACACTGAAGCTTTCTTT. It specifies CASSSQGGNTEAFF.